The rows below give T cell receptor beta chains drawn from one sample of a study of OX40 agonist ivuxolimab in advanced cancers. TCRdb's copy holds only in-frame clones and misses some; the assay was immunoSEQ multiplex PCR. Among about 83,000 clones listed, around 84% were seen once. The source was CD4+ or CD8+ T cells sorted from blood, collected in a trial of the OX40 agonist ivuxolimab. Receptors originate from an adult with an advanced solid tumor such as melanoma, head and neck, liver or kidney cancer. Both conserved end residues are part of each CDR3. Fields, in order: J gene, D gene, V gene, clone size, CDR3 DNA, CDR3 protein. D genes are given only for firm matches. Only some rows state a clone size, as once, few, many or a class for expanded clones.

TRBJ2-2 . TRBV4-3 . TGCGCCAGCAGCCAAGCCCCCCCGCAACAAACCGGGGAGCTGTTTTTT CASSQAPPQQTGELFF
TRBJ1-6 . TRBV18 . TGTGCCAGCTCACCCACCCCGGACCTCAATTCACCCCTCCACTTT CASSPTPDLNSPLHF
TRBJ1-2 . TRBV29-1 . TGCAGCGTTGAAGCGTACAGAGACTATGGCTACACCTTC CSVEAYRDYGYTF
TRBJ2-1 TRBD2 TRBV6-5 . TGTGCCAGCAGTTACTTAGTCGGGGGGGGGCAGTTCTTC CASSYLVGGGQFF
TRBJ1-2 . TRBV7-2 . TGTGCCAGCAGCCTCACGGGGGGAGTGGACTATGGCTACACCTTC CASSLTGGVDYGYTF
TRBJ2-2 . TRBV21-1 . TGTGCCAGCAGCAAAGAGAGCAGACAGTTGGAGGCCGGGGAGCTGTTTTTT CASSKESRQLEAGELFF
TRBJ1-4 . TRBV7-9 . TGTGCCAGCAGCTTACGGGCAGATAATGAAAAACTGTTTTTT CASSLRADNEKLFF
TRBJ2-1 TRBD2 TRBV23-1 . TGCGCCAGCAGTCAATCTAGAAGAGGAAGGACTAGCGCAGACAATGAGCAGTTCTTC CASSQSRRGRTSADNEQFF
TRBJ2-7 TRBD1 TRBV9 . TGTGCCAGCAGCTTTCCAGGGGGAGACGAGCAGTACTTC CASSFPGGDEQYF
TRBJ2-6 . TRBV18 . TGTGCCAGCTCGAACAAGCGAGGGGCCAACGTCCTGACTTTC CASSNKRGANVLTF
TRBJ1-6 TRBD1 TRBV19 . TGTGCCAGTCGGGACAGCACAAATTCACCCCTCCACTTT CASRDSTNSPLHF
TRBJ2-3 . TRBV27 . TGTGCCACCTGGGTCAGGCCCACAGATACGCAGTATTTT CATWVRPTDTQYF
TRBJ2-7 . TRBV5-4 . TGTGCCAGCAGCTTGCCGGGGTTGAGCGCGGACGAGCAGTACTTC CASSLPGLSADEQYF
TRBJ1-1 . TRBV7-2 few TGTGCCAGCAGCCCGACACTTCAGAACACTGAAGCTTTCTTT CASSPTLQNTEAFF
TRBJ1-5 . TRBV7-9 . TGTGCCAGCAGCGCGGGGGGCAATCAGCCCCAGCATTTT CASSAGGNQPQHF
TRBJ2-2 . TRBV9 . TGTGCCAGCAGCGTACTGCCAGGGCAGGACACCGGGGAGCTGTTTTTT CASSVLPGQDTGELFF
TRBJ2-7 . TRBV6-5 . TGTGCCGGCACACACCAGAGTACCTACGAGCAGTACTTC CAGTHQSTYEQYF
TRBJ2-2 . TRBV19 once TGTGCCAGTAGATTCTTGACCCATTCAGGTTCCGGGGAGCTGTTTTTT CASRFLTHSGSGELFF
TRBJ1-6 . TRBV7-6 . TGTGCCAGCAGGGGGAAGGCGGGTTCACCCCTCCACTTT CASRGKAGSPLHF
TRBJ1-2 TRBD1 TRBV9 . TGTGCCAGCAGCGTAGGCGGGACAGGGGGGTATGGCTACACCTTC CASSVGGTGGYGYTF
TRBJ2-3 TRBD2 TRBV13 . TGTGCCAGCAGCTTAGGACTAGCGAGGGGCCCTTACACAGATACGCAGTATTTT CASSLGLARGPYTDTQYF
TRBJ1-6 . TRBV7-9 . TGTGCCACAACCAGTAATTCACCCCTCCACTTT CATTSNSPLHF
TRBJ1-3 TRBD1 TRBV2 . TGTGCCAGCTCAACCGGGACAGGGTATAGAAACACCATATATTTT CASSTGTGYRNTIYF
TRBJ2-3 . TRBV19 . TGTGCCAGTAGTGGGACCAGGGGAGGGGCAGATACGCAGTATTTT CASSGTRGGADTQYF
TRBJ1-1 TRBD1 TRBV28 . TGTGCCAGCAGTCCTAGTGACAGGGTCACTGAAGCTTTCTTT CASSPSDRVTEAFF
TRBJ2-4 . TRBV4-2 . TGTGCCAGCAGCCCCGAACTTGGGATTCAGTACTTC CASSPELGIQYF
TRBJ2-5 . TRBV5-1 once TGCGCCAGCAGCAACACCGGGAGACCAATGTTAGAGACCCAGTACTTC CASSNTGRPMLETQYF
TRBJ2-1 . TRBV11-1 . TGTGCCAGCAGCCCACGGACTGGGTCTGTTTCCTACAATGAGCAGTTCTTC CASSPRTGSVSYNEQFF
TRBJ2-1 . TRBV18 . TGTGCCAGCTCACCACCTTTAGGGGGTGGAAATGAGCAGTTCTTC CASSPPLGGGNEQFF
TRBJ1-1 . TRBV6-5 . TGTGCCAGCAAGGGGTTAACTCTTCTAGGGGCCGAAGCTTTCTTT CASKGLTLLGAEAFF
TRBJ1-2 . TRBV28 . TGTGCCAGCAGTCCGGGGCTTAGGGGCTACACCTTC CASSPGLRGYTF
TRBJ2-7 . TRBV5-1 . TGCGCCAGCAGCTTGAGGGCCGCACGGGGCTACGAGCAGTACTTC CASSLRAARGYEQYF
TRBJ1-4 . TRBV6-5 . TGTGCCAGCAGTTACCTCCGAGGGGCAACTAATGAAAAACTGTTTTTT CASSYLRGATNEKLFF
TRBJ2-6 . TRBV28 . TGTGCCAGCCTTACCCAGGTTAGCAGCTCTGGGGCCAACGTCCTGACTTTC CASLTQVSSSGANVLTF
TRBJ2-1 . TRBV30 . TGTGCCTGGAGTCGTACGTTCCAGGGCGTCCACAATGAGCAGTTCTTC CAWSRTFQGVHNEQFF